The entry below gives a single T cell receptor beta chain sequence along with its context. The data belong to a study of blood T cell repertoires in COVID-19. Study at large: COVID-19 samples collected from the United States, Italy and Spain covered acute and convalescent phases.

In the authors' methods: Reference gene primer amplification gave estimated nucleated cell counts. Clones were read by immunoSEQ multiplex PCR, and TCRdb kept only the in-frame ones, dropping some. The V and J calls and clone size come from that table; D and trimming were worked out from the DNA. The repertoire holds over 95,000 clones, with about 88% as singletons. The CDR3 contains 15 residues. CDR1 is SGHDT and CDR2 is YYEEEE in the germline V gene. V trimming: 1 base; J trimming: 5 bases; junction bases outside the gene matches: 5. The sequence came from a woman aged 55 to 70 with acute or convalescent COVID-19. This sequence joins TRBV5-6 and TRBJ1-4, with 7 bases fitting TRBD1. Source material: peripheral blood. The CDR3 DNA sequence: TGTGCCAGCAGCTTGATCCAGGGGGACAATGAAAAACTGTTTTTT. It translates to CASSLIQGDNEKLFF.